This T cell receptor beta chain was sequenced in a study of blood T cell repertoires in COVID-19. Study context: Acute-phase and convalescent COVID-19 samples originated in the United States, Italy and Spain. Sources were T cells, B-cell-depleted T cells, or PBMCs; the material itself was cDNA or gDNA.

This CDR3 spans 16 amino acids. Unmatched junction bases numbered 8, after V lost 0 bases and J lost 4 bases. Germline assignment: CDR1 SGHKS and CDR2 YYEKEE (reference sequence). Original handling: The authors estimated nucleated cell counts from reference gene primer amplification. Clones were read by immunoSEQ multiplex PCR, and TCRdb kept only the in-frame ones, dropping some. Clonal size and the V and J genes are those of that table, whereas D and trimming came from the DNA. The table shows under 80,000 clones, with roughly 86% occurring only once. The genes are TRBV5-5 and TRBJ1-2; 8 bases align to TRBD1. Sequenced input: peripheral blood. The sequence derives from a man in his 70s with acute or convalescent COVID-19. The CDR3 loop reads CASSLETGAILYGYTF. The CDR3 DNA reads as TGTGCCAGCAGCTTGGAGACAGGGGCCATTCTCTATGGCTACACCTTC.